The 15 T cell receptor beta chains given below trace back to one sample, sequenced in a study of T cell responses to AZD1222 COVID-19 vaccine. Assay used: immunoSEQ multiplex PCR; TCRdb lists only in-frame clones, some missing. This table has approximately 300,000 clones, 90% to 95% appearing once. Sequenced material: peripheral blood, taken 28 days after the second AZD1222 dose. The receptors were sampled from an adult who received the AZD1222 COVID-19 vaccine.

Points on this clone: At one of its ends the junction is not consistent with the germline gene, which may arise from a read error. This rearrangement joins TRBV7-7 to TRBJ2-7, with D maybe TRBD1 (6 bases). The germline CDR1 and CDR2 sequences are SSHAT and FNYEAQ (reference sequence). CDR3 size: 13 residues. The CDR3, as DNA: TGTGCTAGCAGTCCCGGGACAATCTACGAGCAGTACTTC. Amino acid sequence: CASSPGTIYEQYF.

This chain links TRBV3-1 (or the pseudogene TRBV3-2) with TRBJ2-4; perhaps TRBD2 as D (5 bases). Germline V lookup: CDR1 LGHDT, CDR2 YNNKEL (reference sequence). Trimming took off 5 bases at V and 7 bases at J, with 15 bases between the two ends. This CDR3 has 14 amino acids. The CDR3 DNA sequence: TGTGCCAGCAGCGCCTTCGAGGAGGCGAACATTCAGTACTTC. It encodes CASSAFEEANIQYF.

This chain connects TRBV7-2 to TRBJ2-7; either TRBD1 or TRBD2 may supply D (6 bases each). Germline CDR1 and CDR2: SGHTA and FQGNSA. The CDR3 is 16 residues long. The V end was cut by 5 bases, the J end by 0 bases, with 17 bases between. The CDR3 sequence: CASSHTTGRSSYEQYF. CDR3 coding DNA: TGTGCCAGCAGCCATACTACAGGGAGGAGCTCCTACGAGCAGTACTTC.

The chain joins TRBV10-3 to TRBJ1-1, with D possibly being TRBD1 (6 bases). The germline V gene has CDR1 ENHRY and CDR2 SYGVKD. V was cut by 1 base and J by 4 bases, with 13 bases left in between. CDR3 length equals 15 residues. The CDR3 bases are TGTGCCATCAGTGAGTTGGGAGGGGGAGGCACTGAAGCTTTCTTT. This translates into CAISELGGGGTEAFF.

The rearrangement joins TRBV5-4 to TRBJ2-7; 7 bases match TRBD1. This CDR3 is built from 13 residues. Germline V lookup: CDR1 SGHNT, CDR2 YYREEE (reference sequence). V gave up 3 bases and J gave up 3 bases; unmatched junction bases: 3. The CDR3 sequence: CASSSGQDYEQYF. CDR3 in DNA: TGTGCCAGCAGCTCAGGACAGGACTACGAGCAGTACTTC.

This rearrangement joins TRBV10-3 to TRBJ1-5; TRBD1 agrees at 8 bases. The CDR3 covers 15 residues. Germline CDR1 is ENHRY and CDR2 is SYGVKD. The V gene end was trimmed by 3 bases and the J gene end by 7 bases; junction bases not matched to a gene: 8. The CDR3 bases are TGTGCCATCAGTGAAGGGCAGGGGGCCGGACAGCCCCAGCATTTT. Translating it yields CAISEGQGAGQPQHF.

This clone was recorded only once. CDR3 amino acids: CASSYDGTDTQYF. The CDR3 DNA reads as TGTGCCAGCAGTTACGACGGAACAGATACGCAGTATTTT. The rearrangement links TRBV6-5 to TRBJ2-3; D unresolved. Trimming removed 2 bases at V and 3 bases at J, with 6 bases between. The germline gives CDR1 MNHEY, CDR2 SVGAGI. The CDR3 contains 13 residues.

This clone was recorded only once. CDR3 nucleotides: TGTGCCACCAGTGTTACGGATTTTGCTTCCTACGAGCAGTACTTC. It codes for CATSVTDFASYEQYF. This sequence joins TRBV24-1 and TRBJ2-7, with D hard to call. V lost 5 bases and J lost 1, with 14 bases in between. There are 15 residues in the CDR3. Germline loops: CDR1 KGHDR, CDR2 SFDVKD.

This chain links TRBV28 with TRBJ2-7; D unresolved. Germline-derived CDR1 and CDR2 are MDHEN and SYDVKM. Trimming pared 5 bases from V and 1 base from J, leaving 9 bases between. The CDR3 covers 13 residues. The CDR3 protein is CASSVTQSYEQYF. As DNA, the CDR3 is TGTGCCAGCAGTGTTACTCAGTCCTACGAGCAGTACTTC.

The chain carries TRBV27 and TRBJ1-2; unclear D gene. This CDR3 is built from 13 residues. Trimming took 5 bases from V and 0 from J, leaving 7 bases between them. Germline V gene lookup returns CDR1 MNHEY and CDR2 SMNVEV (reference sequence). The CDR3 DNA reads as TGTGCCAGCAGTCCCACTACTAACTATGGCTACACCTTC. Protein sequence: CASSPTTNYGYTF.

The chain combines TRBV4-3 with TRBJ1-1; TRBD1 matches at 7 bases. V was clipped by 0 bases and J by 5 bases; unmatched bases: 6. Germline V CDR1 and CDR2: LGHNA, YSLEER. This CDR3 is built from 15 residues. CDR3 sequence: CASSQDQGGQTEAFF. In nucleotides, the CDR3 is TGCGCCAGCAGCCAAGATCAGGGGGGCCAAACTGAAGCTTTCTTT.

The rearrangement joins TRBV9 to TRBJ1-4; 9 bases agree with TRBD1. From germline, CDR1 is SGDLS and CDR2 YYNGEE. The junction had 6 bases not matched to a gene; V was cut back by 4 bases and J by 8 bases. The CDR3 totals 14 residues. DNA of the CDR3: TGTGCCAGCAGCTTACCCGGGACAGGGGAAAAACTGTTTTTT. The encoded protein is CASSLPGTGEKLFF. Complete variable domain (other parts from reference TRBV9 and TRBJ1-4): DSGVTQTPKHLITATGQRVTLRCSPRSGDLSVYWYQQSLDQGLQFLIQYYNGEERAKGNILERFSAQQFPDLHSELNLSSLELGDSALYFCASSLPGTGEKLFFGSGTQLSVL.

The chain employs TRBV5-1 and TRBJ2-1; unclear D gene. The CDR3 is made up of 11 amino acids. The ends were cut back, 0 bases at V and 5 bases at J, with 0 bases in the middle. CDR1 SGHRS and CDR2 YFSETQ come from the germline V gene. This CDR3 is CASSLDNEQFF. The CDR3 DNA sequence: TGCGCCAGCAGCTTGGACAATGAGCAGTTCTTC.

This clone was detected only once. V and J are TRBV28 and TRBJ2-7; TRBD2 aligns across 13 bases. The germline V gene encodes CDR1 MDHEN and CDR2 SYDVKM. CDR3 size: 18 residues. The V and J ends lost 5 bases and 4 bases, in that order; junction bases with no gene match: 14. CDR3 coding DNA: TGTGCCAGCAGTGCGGTCGGACTAGCGGGAGATATAGCTTACGAGCAGTACTTC. As protein: CASSAVGLAGDIAYEQYF.

The V and J genes are TRBV16 and TRBJ1-5; D may be TRBD1 (6 bases). The CDR3 extends over 15 amino acids. The germline CDR1 and CDR2 sequences are KGHSY and FQNENV. V shed 4 bases and J shed 5 bases, with 15 bases lying between them. The CDR3: CASSPTRGADQPQHF. The DNA for the CDR3 is TGTGCCAGCAGCCCCACGAGGGGGGCGGATCAGCCCCAGCATTTT.